One sample yielded the 19 T cell receptor beta chains listed below, sequenced in a study of blood T cells in healthy people across ages. A second roughly 6 to 11 cycle PCR used barcoded and J-beta primers. TCRdb called the 5' RACE reads again in MiXCR, with one record for every CDR3 protein. The sample holds hundreds of thousands of distinct CDR3 sequences, approximately 65% seen once. The material sequenced was blood. The receptors were sampled from a young man in good health.

At least ten counts were recorded for this clonotype. The gene calls are TRBV29-1 and TRBJ2-1; 11 nucleotides align to TRBD2. The V and J ends lost 5 bases and 3 bases, in that order; junction bases with no gene match: 6. In germline, CDR1 is SQVTM, CDR2 ANQGSEA. The CDR3 extends over 15 amino acids. CDR3 in amino acids: CSVSLAGGVYNEQFF. Written as DNA, the CDR3 is TGCAGCGTTAGCCTAGCGGGGGGCGTCTACAATGAGCAGTTCTTC.

The gene calls are TRBV6-1 and TRBJ2-4; 9 positions match TRBD1. The CDR3 contains 15 residues. Looked up from germline, CDR1 is MNHNS and CDR2 is SASEGT. The J segment lost 7 bases and the V segment lost 1 base, leaving 5 bases of the junction unmatched. CDR3 DNA sequence: TGTGCCAGCAGTGAAGGGGACAGGGTCTGGAACATTCAGTACTTC. This encodes CASSEGDRVWNIQYF.

This clonotype was detected only a few times. The J gene is TRBJ2-5, the V gene TRBV20-1; D could derive from TRBD1 or TRBD2 (5 bases each). The CDR3 runs 13 residues. Per the germline V gene, CDR1 is DFQATT and CDR2 is SNEGSKA (reference sequence). V lost 3 bases to trimming and J lost 5 bases, with 13 bases between them. The CDR3 sequence: CSASLGGEETQYF. The DNA of the CDR3 is TGCAGTGCTAGCCTTGGGGGAGAGGAGACCCAGTACTTC.

This rearrangement joins TRBV4-3 to TRBJ2-4; D might be TRBD1 or TRBD2, each matching 7 bases. The CDR3 spans 15 residues. Deletions cut 4 bases from V and 7 bases from J, with 17 bases between. Germline V lookup: CDR1 LGHNA, CDR2 YSLEER. For the CDR3, the DNA is TGCGCCAGCAGCCTACTAACAGGGGAGGGGAACATTCAGTACTTC. Protein: CASSLLTGEGNIQYF.

The chain employs TRBV20-1 and TRBJ2-5; the match to TRBD1 covers 9 bases. Per germline, CDR1 DFQATT and CDR2 SNEGSKA (reference sequence). Trimming at V came to 6 bases and at J to 2 bases, leaving 7 bases not matched to a gene. The CDR3 loop spans 14 amino acids. For the CDR3, the DNA is TGCAGTGCATATCCCGGGACAGGGCAAGAGACCCAGTACTTC. It codes for CSAYPGTGQETQYF.

The rearrangement uses TRBV29-1 and TRBJ2-3; 8 bases are a match to TRBD2. CDR1 is SQVTM and CDR2 is ANQGSEA in the germline V gene. The CDR3 runs 15 residues. With V trimmed by 4 bases and J by 3 bases, 9 bases remained unmatched. CDR3 DNA sequence: TGCAGCGTTGGAGTAGCGGGGCAAGTAACAGATACGCAGTATTTT. Protein product: CSVGVAGQVTDTQYF.

Comments on this clonotype: The junction departs from the called germline gene at one end, perhaps through a read error. This chain links TRBV4-2 with TRBJ1-2, with 10 bases that match TRBD1. Germline V CDR1 and CDR2: LGHNA, YNFKEQ. The CDR3 is made up of 14 amino acids. The chain's CDR3 is CASSQASLTGGYIF. The CDR3 nucleotides are TGTGCCAGCAGCCAAGCCTCACTGACAGGGGGCTACATCTTC.

Only a few counts were recorded for this clonotype. The CDR3 region is CASSPLQGWTEAFF. CDR3 sequence (DNA): TGTGCCAGCAGCCCGCTTCAGGGTTGGACTGAAGCTTTCTTT. V usage is TRBV3-1 and J usage is TRBJ1-1; perhaps TRBD1 as D (5 bases). Germline lookup yields CDR1 LGHDT and CDR2 YNNKEL (reference sequence). This CDR3 region has 14 residues. The V and J ends lost 4 bases and 5 bases respectively, with 14 bases between them.

This clonotype has only a few counts. This chain links TRBV16 with TRBJ2-1; 10 bases align to TRBD1. Trimming cost V 2 bases and J 7 bases; bases outside gene matches: 5. CDR1 KGHSY and CDR2 FQNENV come from the germline V gene. The CDR3 runs 15 residues. CDR3 sequence (DNA): TGTGCCAGCAGCCAAGGGACAGGGGTTGGGAATGAGCAGTTCTTC. Amino acid sequence: CASSQGTGVGNEQFF.

The rearrangement uses TRBV30 and TRBJ2-7; no clear D. V was clipped by 2 bases and J by 1 base, with 18 bases between them. This CDR3 spans 16 amino acids. Per the germline V gene, CDR1 is GTSNPN and CDR2 is SVGIG (reference sequence). The CDR3 nucleotides are TGTGCCTGGAGTCCTCGGTCAATCCGGCATTCCTACGAGCAGTACTTC. Translated, it gives CAWSPRSIRHSYEQYF.

The gene calls are TRBV2 and TRBJ2-1; D ambiguous. Deletions cut 7 bases from V and 0 bases from J, with 13 bases between. This CDR3 comprises 15 residues. Looked up from germline, CDR1 is SNHLY and CDR2 is FYNNEI. CDR3 bases: TGTGCCAGCACCGAAGATGAGAGCTCCTACAATGAGCAGTTCTTC. Translation gives CASTEDESSYNEQFF.

The sample holds one count of this clonotype. The V and J genes are TRBV7-8 and TRBJ2-1; 9 positions match TRBD2. CDR1 and CDR2 from the germline V gene are SGHVS and FQNEAQ. The CDR3 is 16 amino acids. V dropped 5 bases and J dropped 5; count of bases not matched to a gene: 10. This CDR3 reads CASSPGYSGGNNEQFF. In DNA, the CDR3 is TGTGCCAGCAGCCCCGGGTACAGCGGGGGGAACAATGAGCAGTTCTTC.

This clonotype was picked up one time. The chain combines TRBV5-1 with TRBJ1-4, with 7 bases that match TRBD1. This CDR3 contains 15 residues. Unmatched junction bases numbered 6, after V lost 1 base and J lost 6 bases. Germline CDR1 reads SGHRS; CDR2 reads YFSETQ. CDR3 loop: CASSLLGDRYEKLFF. CDR3 coding DNA: TGCGCCAGCAGCTTGTTGGGGGACAGATATGAAAAACTGTTTTTT. The full variable domain, rest sourced from reference TRBV5-1 and TRBJ1-4, is KAGVTQTPRYLIKTRGQQVTLSCSPISGHRSVSWYQQTPGQGLQFLFEYFSETQRNKGNFPGRFSGRQFSNSRSEMNVSTLELGDSALYLCASSLLGDRYEKLFFGSGTQLSVL.

There are a few counts of this clonotype. This chain uses TRBV5-1 with TRBJ2-4, with 11 bases fitting TRBD2. V lost 5 bases to trimming and J lost 2 bases; unmatched junction nucleotides: 6. CDR1 and CDR2 (germline): SGHRS, YFSETQ. The CDR3 totals 16 residues. DNA for the CDR3: TGCGCCAGCAGTCTCGGGACTAGCGGATCCAAAAACATTCAGTACTTC. Its protein product is CASSLGTSGSKNIQYF.

This chain connects TRBV10-3 to TRBJ1-1, with 9 nucleotides matching TRBD1. The J segment lost 5 bases and the V segment lost 4 bases, leaving 2 bases of the junction unmatched. CDR1 ENHRY and CDR2 SYGVKD come from the germline V gene. This CDR3 contains 13 residues. The CDR3 region has the DNA TGTGCCATCAGTGGGACAGGGGAGACTGAAGCTTTCTTT. It specifies CAISGTGETEAFF.

A note on this clonotype: A much larger clonotype is one base distant, so this may be a read error. The J gene is TRBJ2-5, the V gene TRBV6-5; possibly TRBD1 for D (6 bases). The CDR3 sequence is 12 residues long. Germline CDR1 reads MNHEY; CDR2 reads SVGAGI. The V gene lost 7 bases and the J gene lost 11 bases, with 17 bases spanning the gap. CDR3 sequence: CASTTGFNGQYF. The CDR3 DNA reads as TGTGCCAGCACCACAGGGTTCAACGGGCAGTACTTC.

The rearrangement joins TRBV20-1 to TRBJ1-5; D is undetermined. The CDR3 consists of 15 residues. The germline gives CDR1 DFQATT, CDR2 SNEGSKA (reference sequence). The V end lost 0 bases, the J end lost 0 bases, and 9 bases lay between the germline ends. This CDR3 reads CSARDFRDSNQPQHF. CDR3 DNA: TGCAGTGCTAGAGATTTTAGGGATAGCAATCAGCCCCAGCATTTT.

The chain has TRBV6-1 and TRBJ1-2; 8 positions agree with TRBD1. CDR1 and CDR2 (germline): MNHNS, SASEGT. Trimming at V came to 8 bases and at J to 2 bases, leaving 7 bases not matched to a gene. The CDR3 is 14 residues long. The CDR3 coding sequence is TGTGCCAGCTCGACAGGGGTTGAAAACTATGGCTACACCTTC. Protein: CASSTGVENYGYTF.

V is TRBV7-8 and J is TRBJ2-7; D perhaps matches TRBD1 (8 bases). V gave up 1 base and J gave up 5 bases, with 18 bases separating them. There are 16 residues in the CDR3. CDR1 and CDR2 (germline): SGHVS, FQNEAQ. CDR3 in amino acids: CASSLETGGGANEQYF. CDR3 sequence (DNA): TGTGCCAGCAGCTTAGAAACAGGGGGGGGGGCCAACGAGCAGTACTTC.